The present TCR beta chain was sequenced within a study of regulatory T cells in long-lasting Graves disease. Building the TCR beta libraries relied on iRepertoire HTBI primers, and CDR3 regions underwent Arm-PCR. One entry per CDR3 protein results from TCRdb running MiXCR on the multiplex PCR reads. The sample lists 350,000 to 450,000 distinct CDR3 sequences, around 23% occurring once. CDR3 length: 12 residues. V lost 3 bases to trimming and J lost 5 bases, with 6 bases between them. As to time point: persistent/refractory GD, antithyroid drugs over 5 years with positive TRAb. Isolated PBMC RNA provided the starting material for the TCR library. Study-level results: Patients with persistent Graves' had lower TCR diversity than newly diagnosed patients. Tissue studied was limited to peripheral blood, excluding thyroid tissue. Under persistent disease, TRBV28, TRBJ1-2 and TRBJ2-5 were used preferentially.

With respect to this clonotype: Antigen unknown.

This clonotype was obtained from a female donor with Graves disease. This material consisted of peripheral blood mononuclear cells (PBMCs), taken when the disease was refractory, from a patient treated with antithyroid drugs. The chain couples TRBV12-3 or TRBV12-4 to TRBJ2-3, with D unclear. CDR3 loop: CASSFTGDTQYF. CDR3 coding DNA: TGTGCCAGCAGTTTTACGGGAGATACGCAGTATTTT.